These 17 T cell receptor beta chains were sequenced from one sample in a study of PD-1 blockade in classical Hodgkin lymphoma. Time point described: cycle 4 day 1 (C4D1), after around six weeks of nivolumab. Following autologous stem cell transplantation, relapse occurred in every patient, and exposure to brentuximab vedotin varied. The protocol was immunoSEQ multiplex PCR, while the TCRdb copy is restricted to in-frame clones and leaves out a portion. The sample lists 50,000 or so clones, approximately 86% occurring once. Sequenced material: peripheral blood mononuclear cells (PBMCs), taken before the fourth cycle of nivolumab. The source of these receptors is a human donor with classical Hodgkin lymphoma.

For the CDR3, the DNA is TGCGCCAGCAGCTGGACAGGGCTCGATGAAGCTTTCTTT. Amino acid sequence: CASSWTGLDEAFF. The chain combines TRBV5-1 with TRBJ1-1; 8 bases line up with TRBD1. Losses at the gene ends were 3 bases for V and 7 bases for J; bases not matched to a gene: 5. This CDR3 comprises 13 residues. The germline CDR1 and CDR2 sequences are SGHRS and YFSETQ.

CDR3 DNA: TGTGCCACCACTTTGGGCTACCGTGAGACAGATACGCAGTATTTT. This translates into CATTLGYRETDTQYF. The chain carries TRBV15 and TRBJ2-3; D call uncertain. V lost 7 bases to trimming and J lost 3 bases, with 17 bases between them. From germline, CDR1 is LNHNV and CDR2 YYDKDF (reference sequence). There are 15 residues in the CDR3.

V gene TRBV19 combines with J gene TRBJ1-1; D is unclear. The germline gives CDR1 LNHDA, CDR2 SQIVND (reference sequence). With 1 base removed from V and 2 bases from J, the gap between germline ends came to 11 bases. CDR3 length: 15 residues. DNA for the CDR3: TGTGCCAGTAGTATAGCCGTCGCAGAAAACACTGAAGCTTTCTTT. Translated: CASSIAVAENTEAFF.

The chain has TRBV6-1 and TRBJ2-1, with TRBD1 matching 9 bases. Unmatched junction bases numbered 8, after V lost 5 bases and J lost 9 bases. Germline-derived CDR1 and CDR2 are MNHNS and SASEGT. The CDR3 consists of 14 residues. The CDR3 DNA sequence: TGTGCCAGCAGTATCCGGGACAGGGTTCGTGAGCAGTTCTTC. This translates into CASSIRDRVREQFF.

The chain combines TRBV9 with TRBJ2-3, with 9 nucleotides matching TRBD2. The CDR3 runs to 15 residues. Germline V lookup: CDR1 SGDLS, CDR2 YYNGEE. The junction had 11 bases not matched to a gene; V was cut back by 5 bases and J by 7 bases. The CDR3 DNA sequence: TGTGCCAGCAGTCAACATAGCGGGAGTACGAATACGCAGTATTTT. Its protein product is CASSQHSGSTNTQYF.

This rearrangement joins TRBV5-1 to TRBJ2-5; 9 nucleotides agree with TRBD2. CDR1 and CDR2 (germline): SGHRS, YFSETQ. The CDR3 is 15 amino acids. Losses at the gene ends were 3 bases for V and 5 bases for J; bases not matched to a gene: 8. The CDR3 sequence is CASSSLAGAGETQYF. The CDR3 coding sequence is TGCGCCAGCAGCTCTTTAGCGGGAGCGGGGGAGACCCAGTACTTC.

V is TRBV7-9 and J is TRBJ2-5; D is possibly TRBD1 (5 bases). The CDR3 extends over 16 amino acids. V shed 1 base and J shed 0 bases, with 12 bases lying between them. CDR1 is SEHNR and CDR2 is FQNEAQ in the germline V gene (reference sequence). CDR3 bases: TGTGCCAGCAGCTTAGGCACAGGTTTGTACCAAGAGACCCAGTACTTC. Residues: CASSLGTGLYQETQYF.

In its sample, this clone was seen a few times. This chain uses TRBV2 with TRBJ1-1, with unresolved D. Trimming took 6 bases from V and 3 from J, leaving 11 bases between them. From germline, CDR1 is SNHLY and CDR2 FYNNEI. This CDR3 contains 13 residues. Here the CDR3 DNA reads TGTGCCAGCAGGGTGATGTTGCACACTGAAGCTTTCTTT. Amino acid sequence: CASRVMLHTEAFF.

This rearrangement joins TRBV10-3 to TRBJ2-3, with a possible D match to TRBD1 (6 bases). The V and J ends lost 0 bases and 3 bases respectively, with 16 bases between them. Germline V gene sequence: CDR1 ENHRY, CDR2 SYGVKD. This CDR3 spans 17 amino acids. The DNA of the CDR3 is TGTGCCATCAGTGAGTCGGGAACAGGGATGGAGACAGATACGCAGTATTTT. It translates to CAISESGTGMETDTQYF.

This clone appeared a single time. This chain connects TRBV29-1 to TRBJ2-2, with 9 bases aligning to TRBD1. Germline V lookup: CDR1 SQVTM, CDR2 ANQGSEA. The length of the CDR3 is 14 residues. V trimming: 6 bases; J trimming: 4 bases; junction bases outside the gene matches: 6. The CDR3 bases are TGCAGCGTGGGAACAGGGGGCGGCACCGGGGAGCTGTTTTTT. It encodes CSVGTGGGTGELFF.

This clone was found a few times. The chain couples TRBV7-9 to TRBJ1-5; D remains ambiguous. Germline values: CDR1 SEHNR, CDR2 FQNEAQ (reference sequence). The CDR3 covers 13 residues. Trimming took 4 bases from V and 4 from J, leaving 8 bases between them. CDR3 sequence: CASSSEGNQPQHF. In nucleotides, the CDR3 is TGTGCCAGCAGCTCCGAGGGAAATCAGCCCCAGCATTTT. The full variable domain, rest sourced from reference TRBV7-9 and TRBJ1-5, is DTGVSQNPRHKITKRGQNVTFRCDPISEHNRLYWYRQTLGQGPEFLTYFQNEAQLEKSRLLSDRFSAERPKGSFSTLEIQRTEQGDSAMYLCASSSEGNQPQHFGDGTRLSIL.

CDR3 sequence: CSVADSLSGYTF. The CDR3 DNA sequence: TGCAGCGTTGCTGACAGCCTTAGCGGCTACACCTTC. This chain links TRBV29-1 with TRBJ1-2; weak D call: TRBD1 (5 bases). Trimming left V 4 bases short and J 8 bases short, with 14 bases between. The CDR3 has 12 amino acids. Germline V gene data show CDR1 as SQVTM and CDR2 as ANQGSEA.

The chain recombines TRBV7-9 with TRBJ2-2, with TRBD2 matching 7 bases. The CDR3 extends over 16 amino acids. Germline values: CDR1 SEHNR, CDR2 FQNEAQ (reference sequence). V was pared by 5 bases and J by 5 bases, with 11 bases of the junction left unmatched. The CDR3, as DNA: TGTGCCAGCAGCCACCTTGCGGGAGATAGGACCGGGGAGCTGTTTTTT. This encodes CASSHLAGDRTGELFF.

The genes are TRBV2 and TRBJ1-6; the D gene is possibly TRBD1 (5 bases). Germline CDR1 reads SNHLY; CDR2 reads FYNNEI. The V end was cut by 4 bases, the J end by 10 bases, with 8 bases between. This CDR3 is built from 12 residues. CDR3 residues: CASSGGDSPLHF. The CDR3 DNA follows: TGTGCCAGCAGTGGAGGGGACTCACCCCTCCACTTT. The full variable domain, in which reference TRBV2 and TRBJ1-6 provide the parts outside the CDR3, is EPEVTQTPSHQVTQMGQEVILRCVPISNHLYFYWYRQILGQKVEFLVSFYNNEISEKSEIFDDQFSVERPDGSNFTLKIRSTKLEDSAMYFCASSGGDSPLHFGNGTRLTVT.

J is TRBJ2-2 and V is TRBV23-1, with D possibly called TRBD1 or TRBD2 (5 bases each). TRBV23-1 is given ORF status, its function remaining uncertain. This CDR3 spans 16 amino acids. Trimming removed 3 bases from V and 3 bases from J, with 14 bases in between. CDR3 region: CASSHPGRKDTGELFF. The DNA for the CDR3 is TGCGCCAGCAGTCACCCGGGACGTAAGGACACCGGGGAGCTGTTTTTT.

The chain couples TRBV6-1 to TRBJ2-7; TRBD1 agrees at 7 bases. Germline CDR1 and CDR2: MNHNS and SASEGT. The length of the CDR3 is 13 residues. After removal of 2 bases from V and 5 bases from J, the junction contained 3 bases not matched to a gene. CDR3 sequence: CASSERGRDEQYF. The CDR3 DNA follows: TGTGCCAGCAGTGAAAGGGGGCGGGACGAGCAGTACTTC.

In DNA form, the CDR3 reads TGTGCCAGCAGCTCGAGACTAGCGGGGGGATACACAGATACGCAGTATTTT. The encoded protein is CASSSRLAGGYTDTQYF. V gene TRBV11-2 combines with J gene TRBJ2-3; 13 nucleotides align to TRBD2. Trimming took 4 bases from V and 2 from J; bases not matched to a gene: 6. The V gene's germline CDR1 is SGHAT and CDR2 FQNNGV. The CDR3 spans 17 residues.